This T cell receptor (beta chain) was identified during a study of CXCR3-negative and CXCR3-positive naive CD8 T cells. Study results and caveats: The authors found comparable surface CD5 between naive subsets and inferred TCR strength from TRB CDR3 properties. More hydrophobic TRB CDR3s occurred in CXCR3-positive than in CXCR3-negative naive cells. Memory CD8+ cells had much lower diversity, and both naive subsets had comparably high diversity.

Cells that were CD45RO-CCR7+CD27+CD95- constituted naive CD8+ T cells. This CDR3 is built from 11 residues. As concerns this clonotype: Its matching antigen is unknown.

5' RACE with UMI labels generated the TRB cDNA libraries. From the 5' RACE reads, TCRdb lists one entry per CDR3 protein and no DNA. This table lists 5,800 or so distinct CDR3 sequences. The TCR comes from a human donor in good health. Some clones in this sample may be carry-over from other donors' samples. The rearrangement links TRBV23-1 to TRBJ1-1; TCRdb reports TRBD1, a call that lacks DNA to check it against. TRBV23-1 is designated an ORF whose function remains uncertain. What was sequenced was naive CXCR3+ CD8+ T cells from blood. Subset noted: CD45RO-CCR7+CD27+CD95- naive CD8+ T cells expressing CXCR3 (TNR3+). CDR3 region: CARGVNTEAFF.